This T cell receptor beta chain originates from a study of cytomegalovirus exposure and HLA in healthy donors. CDR3 length: 13 residues. V was cut by 6 bases and J by 5 bases, with 10 bases left in between. Per the germline V gene, CDR1 is SEHNR and CDR2 is FQNEAQ (reference sequence). The primer mix had 60 Vbeta and 13 Jbeta primers. Some clones are missing from TCRdb's copy, which holds only in-frame ones; the method was immunoSEQ multiplex PCR. Of some 150,000 clones listed, 79% are singletons. The sample taken for sequencing was PBMCs. The TCR comes from a human donor in good health. The chain has TRBV7-9 and TRBJ2-2; D not certain. In nucleotides, the CDR3 is TGTGCCAGCAGACCTATTAGTACCGGGGAGCTGTTTTTT. It encodes CASRPISTGELFF.